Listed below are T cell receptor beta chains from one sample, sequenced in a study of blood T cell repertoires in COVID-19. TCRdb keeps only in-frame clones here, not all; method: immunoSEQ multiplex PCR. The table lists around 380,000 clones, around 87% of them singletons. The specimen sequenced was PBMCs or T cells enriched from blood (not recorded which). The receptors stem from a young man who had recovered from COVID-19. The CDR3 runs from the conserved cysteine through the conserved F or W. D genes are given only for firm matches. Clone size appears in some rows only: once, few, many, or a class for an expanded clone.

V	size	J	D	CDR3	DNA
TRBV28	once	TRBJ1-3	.	CATSSRLTAGNTIYF	TGTGCCACTAGCAGTCGGCTGACGGCTGGAAACACCATATATTTT
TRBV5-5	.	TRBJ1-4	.	CASSLLALNEKLFF	TGTGCCAGCAGCTTGTTGGCCCTTAATGAAAAACTGTTTTTT
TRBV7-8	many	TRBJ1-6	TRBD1	CASSPRNRGANSPLHF	TGTGCCAGCAGCCCCCGGAACAGGGGAGCTAATTCACCCCTCCACTTT
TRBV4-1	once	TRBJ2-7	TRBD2	CASSPSGGPPYEQYF	TGCGCCAGCAGCCCAAGCGGGGGGCCGCCCTACGAGCAGTACTTC
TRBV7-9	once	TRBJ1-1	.	CASSSGQTEAFF	TGTGCCAGCAGCTCTGGACAGACCGAAGCTTTCTTT
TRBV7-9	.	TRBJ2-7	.	CASRVGGEMYEQYF	TGTGCCAGCAGGGTGGGCGGGGAAATGTACGAGCAGTACTTC
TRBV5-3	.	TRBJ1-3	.	CARSLGLQILFSGNTIYF	TGTGCCAGAAGCTTGGGGCTACAGATTTTGTTCTCTGGAAACACCATATATTTT
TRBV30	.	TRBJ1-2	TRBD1	CAWSAPWGTGASYTF	TGTGCCTGGAGTGCCCCTTGGGGAACAGGGGCCAGCTACACCTTC
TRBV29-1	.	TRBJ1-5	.	CSVADSLDRPQHF	TGCAGCGTTGCCGACAGCCTCGATCGGCCCCAGCATTTT
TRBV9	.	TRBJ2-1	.	CASSLMSSYNEQFF	TGTGCCAGCAGCCTGATGAGCTCCTACAATGAGCAGTTCTTC
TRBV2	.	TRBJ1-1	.	CARQGVGTEAFF	TGTGCCAGACAGGGAGTGGGAACTGAAGCTTTCTTT
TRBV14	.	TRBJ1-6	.	CASSQVRGTNSPLHF	TGTGCCAGCAGCCAAGTTCGGGGAACTAATTCACCCCTCCACTTT
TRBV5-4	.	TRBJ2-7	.	CASSPDSYEQYF	TGTGCCAGCAGCCCTGACAGTTACGAGCAGTACTTC
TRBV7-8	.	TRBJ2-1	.	CASSLAEQGREFF	TGTGCCAGCAGCTTAGCGGAGCAGGGGCGGGAGTTCTTC
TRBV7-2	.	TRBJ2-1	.	CASSLAGPGEYNEQFF	TGTGCCAGCAGCTTAGCTGGCCCGGGGGAGTACAATGAGCAGTTCTTC
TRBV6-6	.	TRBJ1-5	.	CASRTDSYLPQHF	TGTGCCAGCAGGACTGACTCCTATCTGCCCCAGCATTTT
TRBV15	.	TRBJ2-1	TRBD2	CATSRGNSGGLDEQFF	TGTGCCACCAGCAGAGGGAATAGCGGGGGGCTAGATGAGCAGTTCTTC
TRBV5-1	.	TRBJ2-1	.	CASSFGSGSSYNEQFF	TGCGCCAGCAGCTTTGGGTCGGGATCGTCCTACAATGAGCAGTTCTTC
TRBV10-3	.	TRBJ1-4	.	CAISESGGSNEKLFF	TGTGCCATCAGTGAGTCGGGGGGTTCAAATGAAAAACTGTTTTTT
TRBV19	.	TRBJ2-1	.	CASSMSFEQFF	TGTGCCAGTAGTATGAGTTTTGAGCAGTTCTTC
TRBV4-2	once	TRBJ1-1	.	CASSQPRAEAFF	TGTGCCAGCAGCCAACCCCGCGCTGAAGCTTTCTTT
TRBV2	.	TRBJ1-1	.	CASSDPGLTEAFF	TGTGCCAGCAGTGACCCGGGACTGACTGAAGCTTTCTTT
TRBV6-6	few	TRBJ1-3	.	CASSRRTGQFSGNTIYF	TGTGCCAGCAGCCGACGAACAGGGCAATTCTCAGGAAACACCATATATTTT
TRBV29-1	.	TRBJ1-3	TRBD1	CSARTGVSGNTIYF	TGCAGCGCGAGAACAGGGGTCTCGGGAAACACCATATATTTT
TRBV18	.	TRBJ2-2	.	CASSPRGKPRTGELFF	TGTGCCAGCTCACCCAGAGGGAAGCCGAGGACCGGGGAGCTGTTTTTT
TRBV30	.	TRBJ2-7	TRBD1	CTVRSGDRGYEQYF	TGTACCGTCCGATCCGGGGACAGGGGTTACGAGCAGTACTTC
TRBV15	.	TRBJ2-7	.	CATSRDAGPYEQYF	TGTGCCACCAGCAGAGATGCAGGGCCTTACGAGCAGTACTTC
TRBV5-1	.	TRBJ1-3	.	CASSPGLGPGGNTIYF	TGCGCCAGCAGCCCTGGACTCGGCCCGGGAGGAAACACCATATATTTT
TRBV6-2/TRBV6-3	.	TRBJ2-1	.	CASSYGARGAERFF	TGTGCCAGCAGTTACGGGGCCAGGGGCGCGGAACGGTTCTTC
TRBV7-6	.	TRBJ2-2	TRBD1	CASSLGQGLLANTGELFF	TGTGCCAGCAGCTTAGGACAGGGATTACTCGCGAACACCGGGGAGCTGTTTTTT
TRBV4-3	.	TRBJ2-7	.	CASSQDYPGKPYEQYF	TGCGCCAGCAGCCAAGATTATCCGGGAAAGCCCTACGAGCAGTACTTC
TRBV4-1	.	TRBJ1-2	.	CASSQVYGTTNYGYTF	TGCGCCAGCAGCCAAGTGTATGGGACAACTAACTATGGCTACACCTTC
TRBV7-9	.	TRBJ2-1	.	CASSHETETYNEQFF	TGTGCCAGCAGCCATGAGACAGAAACCTACAATGAGCAGTTCTTC
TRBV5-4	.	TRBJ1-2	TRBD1	CASSRTGDYGYTF	TGTGCCAGCAGCCGTACAGGGGACTATGGCTACACCTTC
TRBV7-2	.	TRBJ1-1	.	CASSPRWVFEAFF	TGTGCCAGCAGCCCCAGGTGGGTCTTTGAAGCTTTCTTT
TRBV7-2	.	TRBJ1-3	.	CASTRGGPSGNTIYF	TGTGCCAGCACTCGGGGGGGCCCCTCTGGAAACACCATATATTTT
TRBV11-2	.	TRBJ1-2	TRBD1	CASSSTPTAYVRQGKGYTF	TGTGCCAGCAGCTCCACGCCTACCGCGTACGTTCGACAGGGCAAAGGCTACACCTTC
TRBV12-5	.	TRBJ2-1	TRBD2	CAWGGGAANEQFF	TGTGCCTGGGGCGGGGGGGCAGCGAATGAGCAGTTCTTC
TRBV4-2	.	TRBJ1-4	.	CASSTRQDPNEKLFF	TGTGCCAGCAGCACTCGTCAGGATCCCAATGAAAAACTGTTTTTT